This T cell receptor (beta chain) was sequenced during a study of T cell repertoires in cytomegalovirus infection. Overall study: A matching HLA type, together with CMV infection, was signaled by public TCR beta signatures. Regarding the study as a whole: In two of eight donors, the top clonotype was HLA-C-restricted CMV-specific.

Many counts were recorded for this clonotype. Its antigen remains unidentified. Using its own MiXCR run on the reads, TCRdb lists one record per CDR3 protein. The sample lists around 100,000 distinct CDR3 sequences, 15% to 20% occurring once. V was clipped by 8 bases and J by 3 bases, with 23 bases between them. Germline lookup yields CDR1 MNHNS and CDR2 SASEGT. CDR3 length equals 16 residues. The receptor was isolated from a human donor in good health (CMV status not recorded). Some clones in this sample may be carry-over from other donors' samples. The chain recombines TRBV6-1 with TRBJ2-7, with a possible D match to TRBD1 (5 bases). Sequences were obtained from PBMCs. Written as DNA, the CDR3 is TGTGCCAGCCCTACGACAGAGGAACTGAGGTACTACGAGCAGTACTTC. This codes for CASPTTEELRYYEQYF.